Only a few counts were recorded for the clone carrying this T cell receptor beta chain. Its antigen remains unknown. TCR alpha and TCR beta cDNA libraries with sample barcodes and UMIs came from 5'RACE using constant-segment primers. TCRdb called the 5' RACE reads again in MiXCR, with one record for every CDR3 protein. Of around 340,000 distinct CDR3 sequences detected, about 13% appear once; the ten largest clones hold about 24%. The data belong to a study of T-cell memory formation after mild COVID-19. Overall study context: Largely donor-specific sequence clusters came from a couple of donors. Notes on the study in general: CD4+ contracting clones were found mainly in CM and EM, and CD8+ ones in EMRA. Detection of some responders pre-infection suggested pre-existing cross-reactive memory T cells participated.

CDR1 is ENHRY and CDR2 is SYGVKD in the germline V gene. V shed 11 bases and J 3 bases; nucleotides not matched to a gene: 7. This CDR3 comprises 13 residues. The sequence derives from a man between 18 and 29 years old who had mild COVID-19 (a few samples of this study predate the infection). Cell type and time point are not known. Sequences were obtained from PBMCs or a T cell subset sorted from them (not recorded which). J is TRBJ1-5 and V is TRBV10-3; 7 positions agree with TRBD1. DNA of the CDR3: TGTGCCTCCCGGGACAGTAACAATCAGCCCCAGCATTTT. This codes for CASRDSNNQPQHF.